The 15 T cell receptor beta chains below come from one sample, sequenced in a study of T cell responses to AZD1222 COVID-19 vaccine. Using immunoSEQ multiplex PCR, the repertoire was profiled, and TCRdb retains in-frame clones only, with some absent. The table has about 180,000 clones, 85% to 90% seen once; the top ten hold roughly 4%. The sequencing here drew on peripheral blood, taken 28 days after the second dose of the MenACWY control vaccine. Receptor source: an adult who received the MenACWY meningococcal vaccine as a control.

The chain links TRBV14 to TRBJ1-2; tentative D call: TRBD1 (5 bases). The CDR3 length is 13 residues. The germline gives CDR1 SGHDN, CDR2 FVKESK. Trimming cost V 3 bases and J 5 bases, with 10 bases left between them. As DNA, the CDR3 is TGTGCCAGCAGCCAGAACGGGGGGTATGGCTACACCTTC. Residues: CASSQNGGYGYTF.

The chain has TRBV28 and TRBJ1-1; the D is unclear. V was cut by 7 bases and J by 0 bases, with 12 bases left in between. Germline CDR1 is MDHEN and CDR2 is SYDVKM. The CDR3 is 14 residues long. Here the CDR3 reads CASKEASLNTEAFF. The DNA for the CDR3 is TGTGCCAGCAAGGAGGCCTCTTTGAACACTGAAGCTTTCTTT.

DNA for the CDR3: TGTGCCAGCAGTGAGTTTAGCGGGTTGGGGCCATGGACCCAGTACTTC. As protein: CASSEFSGLGPWTQYF. This chain joins TRBV25-1 and TRBJ2-5; TRBD2 matches at 7 bases. Germline trimming cut 3 bases from V and 7 bases from J; bases unmatched to any gene: 14. The CDR3 spans 16 residues. Germline V gives CDR1 MGHDK, CDR2 SYGVNS.

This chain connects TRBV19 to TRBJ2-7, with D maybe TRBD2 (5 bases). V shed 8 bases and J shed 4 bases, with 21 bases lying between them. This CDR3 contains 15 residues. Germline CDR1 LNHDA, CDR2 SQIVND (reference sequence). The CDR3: CASRYEAGAGYEQYF. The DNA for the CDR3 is TGTGCCAGTCGCTACGAGGCAGGTGCGGGTTACGAGCAGTACTTC.

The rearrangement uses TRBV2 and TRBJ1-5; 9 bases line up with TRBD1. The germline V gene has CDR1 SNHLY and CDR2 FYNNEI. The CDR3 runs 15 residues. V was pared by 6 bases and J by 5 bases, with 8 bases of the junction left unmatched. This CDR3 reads CASRDRTGDYQPQHF. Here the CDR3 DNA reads TGTGCCAGCAGGGATAGGACAGGGGACTATCAGCCCCAGCATTTT.

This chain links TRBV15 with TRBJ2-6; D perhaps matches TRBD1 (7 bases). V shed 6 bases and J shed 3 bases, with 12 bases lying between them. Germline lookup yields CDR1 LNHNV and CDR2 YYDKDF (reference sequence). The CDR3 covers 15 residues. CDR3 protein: CATREGAVGANVLTF. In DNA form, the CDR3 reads TGTGCCACCAGGGAGGGGGCGGTTGGGGCCAACGTCCTGACTTTC.

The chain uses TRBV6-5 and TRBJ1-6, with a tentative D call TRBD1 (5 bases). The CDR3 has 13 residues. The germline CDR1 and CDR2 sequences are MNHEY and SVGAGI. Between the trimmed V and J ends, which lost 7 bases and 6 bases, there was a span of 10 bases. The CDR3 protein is CASKGQFNSPLHF. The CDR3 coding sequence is TGTGCCAGCAAGGGGCAGTTTAATTCACCCCTCCACTTT.

Here the CDR3 reads CASSLVGGQPQHF. The CDR3 coding sequence is TGTGCCAGCAGCTTAGTAGGGGGCCAGCCCCAGCATTTT. V gene TRBV11-2 combines with J gene TRBJ1-5; 7 bases map to TRBD1. V lost 1 base, J lost 7 bases, and 1 base stayed unmatched. CDR3 length: 13 residues. Germline loops: CDR1 SGHAT, CDR2 FQNNGV.

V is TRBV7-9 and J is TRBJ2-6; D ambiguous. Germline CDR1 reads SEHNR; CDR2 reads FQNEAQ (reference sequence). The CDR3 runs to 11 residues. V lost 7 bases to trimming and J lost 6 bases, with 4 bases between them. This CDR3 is CASTPANVLTF. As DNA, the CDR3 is TGTGCCAGCACCCCGGCCAACGTCCTGACTTTC.

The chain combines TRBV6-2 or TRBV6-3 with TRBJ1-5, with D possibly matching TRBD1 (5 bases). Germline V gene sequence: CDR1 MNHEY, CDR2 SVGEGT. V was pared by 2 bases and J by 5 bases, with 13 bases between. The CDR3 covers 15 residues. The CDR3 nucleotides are TGTGCCAGCAGTTACGAAGGCAGGGTCGATCAGCCCCAGCATTTT. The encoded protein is CASSYEGRVDQPQHF.

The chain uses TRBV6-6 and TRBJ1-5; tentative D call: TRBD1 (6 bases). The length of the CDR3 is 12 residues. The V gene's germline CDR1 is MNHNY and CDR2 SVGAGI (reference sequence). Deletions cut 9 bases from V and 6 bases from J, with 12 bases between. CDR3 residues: CASGQNGQPQHF. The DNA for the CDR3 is TGTGCCAGTGGACAGAACGGTCAGCCCCAGCATTTT.

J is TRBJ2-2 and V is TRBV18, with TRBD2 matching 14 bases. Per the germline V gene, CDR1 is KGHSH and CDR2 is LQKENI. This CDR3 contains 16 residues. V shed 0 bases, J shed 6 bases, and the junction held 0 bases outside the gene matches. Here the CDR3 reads CASSPPGLAGAGELFF. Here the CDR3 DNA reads TGTGCCAGCTCACCACCGGGACTAGCGGGAGCCGGGGAGCTGTTTTTT.

CDR3: CASSAVASTDTQYF. The CDR3 nucleotides read TGTGCCAGCAGTGCTGTGGCTAGCACAGATACGCAGTATTTT. The chain employs TRBV2 and TRBJ2-3; D ambiguous. The V gene lost 4 bases and the J gene lost 0 bases, with 8 bases spanning the gap. Germline CDR1 and CDR2: SNHLY and FYNNEI. CDR3 length equals 14 residues. Using reference TRBV2 and TRBJ2-3 for the parts outside the CDR3, the full variable domain is EPEVTQTPSHQVTQMGQEVILRCVPISNHLYFYWYRQILGQKVEFLVSFYNNEISEKSEIFDDQFSVERPDGSNFTLKIRSTKLEDSAMYFCASSAVASTDTQYFGPGTRLTVL.

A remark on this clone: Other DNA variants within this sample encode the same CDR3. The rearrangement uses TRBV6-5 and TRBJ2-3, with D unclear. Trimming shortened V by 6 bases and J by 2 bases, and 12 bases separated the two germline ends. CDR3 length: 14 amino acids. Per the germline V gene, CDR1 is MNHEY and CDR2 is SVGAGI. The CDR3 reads CASRRLAPTDTQYF. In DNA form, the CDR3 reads TGTGCCAGCAGACGCTTGGCCCCCACAGATACGCAGTATTTT.

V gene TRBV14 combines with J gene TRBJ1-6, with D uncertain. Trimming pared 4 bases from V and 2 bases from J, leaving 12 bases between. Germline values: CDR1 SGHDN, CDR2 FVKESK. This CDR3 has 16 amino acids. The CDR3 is CASSRQSIAYNSPLHF. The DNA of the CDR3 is TGTGCCAGCAGCCGACAAAGTATCGCCTATAATTCACCCCTCCACTTT.